The 4 T cell receptor beta chains below all came from one sample that was sequenced in a study of response to subunit inactivated influenza vaccine. Each CDR3 protein gets one entry after TCRdb re-called the RT-PCR reads with MiXCR. The table shows about 780,000 distinct CDR3 sequences, with under 20% occurring only once. The specimen comprised PBMCs from blood, sampled around 5 days after vaccination. The receptors derive from a man over 45 who received an inactivated influenza vaccine.

This clonotype appeared many times. The chain uses TRBV5-1 and TRBJ2-1; 7 bases agree with TRBD2. Germline V gene lookup returns CDR1 SGHRS and CDR2 YFSETQ. This CDR3 comprises 14 residues. V lost 4 bases, J lost 6 bases, and 7 bases stayed unmatched. The CDR3 sequence: CASSETTGGNEQFF. The CDR3 coding sequence is TGCGCCAGCAGCGAAACAACGGGGGGCAATGAGCAGTTCTTC. Full variable domain (outside the CDR3, taken from reference TRBV5-1 and TRBJ2-1): KAGVTQTPRYLIKTRGQQVTLSCSPISGHRSVSWYQQTPGQGLQFLFEYFSETQRNKGNFPGRFSGRQFSNSRSEMNVSTLELGDSALYLCASSETTGGNEQFFGPGTRLTVL.

In this sample, this clonotype turned up many times. The V and J genes are TRBV5-1 and TRBJ2-5; the D is unclear. CDR3 length: 15 residues. CDR1 and CDR2 from the germline V gene are SGHRS and YFSETQ. V lost 5 bases, J lost 5 bases, and 19 bases lay in between. The DNA for the CDR3 is TGCGCCAGCAGATTACATTTCAACCAGCTGGAGACCCAGTACTTC. Translation gives CASRLHFNQLETQYF.

The table lists this clonotype with a few counts. The rearrangement uses TRBV5-1 and TRBJ2-7; D gene uncertain. The CDR3 covers 15 residues. V gave up 0 bases and J gave up 3 bases, with 13 bases separating them. Germline loops: CDR1 SGHRS, CDR2 YFSETQ. The chain's CDR3 is CASSLAGGKGYEQYF. The CDR3 bases are TGCGCCAGCAGCTTGGCCGGTGGGAAGGGCTACGAGCAGTACTTC.

In this sample, this clonotype turned up a few times. This chain links TRBV10-3 with TRBJ1-5; D ambiguous. CDR3 length: 10 amino acids. The germline V gene has CDR1 ENHRY and CDR2 SYGVKD. The ends were cut back, 8 bases at V and 5 bases at J, with 4 bases in the middle. The CDR3 loop is CAILDQPQHF. The CDR3 region has the DNA TGTGCCATCTTAGATCAGCCCCAGCATTTT.